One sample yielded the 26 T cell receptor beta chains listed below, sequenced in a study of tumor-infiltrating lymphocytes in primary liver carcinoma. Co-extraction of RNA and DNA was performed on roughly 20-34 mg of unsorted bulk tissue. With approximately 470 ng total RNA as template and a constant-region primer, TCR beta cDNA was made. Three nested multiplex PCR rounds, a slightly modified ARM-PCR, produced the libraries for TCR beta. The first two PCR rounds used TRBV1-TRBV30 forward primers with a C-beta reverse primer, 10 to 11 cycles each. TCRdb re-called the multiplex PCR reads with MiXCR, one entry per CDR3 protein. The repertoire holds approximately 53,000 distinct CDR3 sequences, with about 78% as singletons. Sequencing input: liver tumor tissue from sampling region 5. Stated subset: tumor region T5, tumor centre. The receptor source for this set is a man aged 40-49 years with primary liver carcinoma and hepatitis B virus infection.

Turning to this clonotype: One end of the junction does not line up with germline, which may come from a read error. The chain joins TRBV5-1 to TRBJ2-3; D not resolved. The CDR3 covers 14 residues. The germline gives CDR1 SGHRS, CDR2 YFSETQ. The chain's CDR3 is CTSSLGKGSDTQYF. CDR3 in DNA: TGCACCAGCAGCTTGGGAAAGGGCTCAGATACGCAGTATTTT.

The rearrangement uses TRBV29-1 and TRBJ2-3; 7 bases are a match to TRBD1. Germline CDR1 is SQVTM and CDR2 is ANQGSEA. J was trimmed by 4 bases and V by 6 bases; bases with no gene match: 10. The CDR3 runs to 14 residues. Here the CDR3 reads CSVEEQGSSDTQYF. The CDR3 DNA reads TGCAGCGTGGAGGAACAGGGGAGTTCAGATACGCAGTATTTT.

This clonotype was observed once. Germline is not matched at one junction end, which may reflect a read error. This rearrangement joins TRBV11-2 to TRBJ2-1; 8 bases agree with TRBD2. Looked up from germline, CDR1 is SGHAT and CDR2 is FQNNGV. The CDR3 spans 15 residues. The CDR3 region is CASSLPGLVDNEQLF. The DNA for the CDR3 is TGTGCCAGCAGCTTACCGGGACTAGTGGACAATGAGCAGCTCTTC.

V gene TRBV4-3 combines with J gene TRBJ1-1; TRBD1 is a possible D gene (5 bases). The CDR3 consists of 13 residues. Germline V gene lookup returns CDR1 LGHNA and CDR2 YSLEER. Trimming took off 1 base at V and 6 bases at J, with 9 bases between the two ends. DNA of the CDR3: TGCGCCAGCAGCCAAGGGGGGAGCCCTGAAGCTTTCTTT. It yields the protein CASSQGGSPEAFF.

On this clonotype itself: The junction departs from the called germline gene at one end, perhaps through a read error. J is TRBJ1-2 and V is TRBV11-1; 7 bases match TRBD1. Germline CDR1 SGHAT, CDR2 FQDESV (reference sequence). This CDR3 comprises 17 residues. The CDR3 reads CASRRTGTVIANYGYTF. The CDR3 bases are TGTGCCAGCAGACGAACTGGGACAGTAATAGCTAACTATGGTTACACCTTC.

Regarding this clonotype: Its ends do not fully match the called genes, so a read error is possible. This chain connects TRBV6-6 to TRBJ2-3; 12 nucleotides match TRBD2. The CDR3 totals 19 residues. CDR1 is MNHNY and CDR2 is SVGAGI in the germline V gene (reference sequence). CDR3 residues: CANTDPRVGLAGSTDTQYF. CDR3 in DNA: TGTGCCAACACCGACCCCCGGGTAGGACTAGCGGGAAGCACTGATACGCAGTATTTT.

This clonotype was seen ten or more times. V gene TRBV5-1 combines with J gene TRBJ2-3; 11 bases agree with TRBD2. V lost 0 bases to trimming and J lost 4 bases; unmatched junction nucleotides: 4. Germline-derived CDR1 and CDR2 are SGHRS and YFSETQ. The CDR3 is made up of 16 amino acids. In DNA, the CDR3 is TGCGCCAGCAGCTTGGTACTAGCGGGAGTAGCAGATACGCAGTATTTT. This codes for CASSLVLAGVADTQYF.

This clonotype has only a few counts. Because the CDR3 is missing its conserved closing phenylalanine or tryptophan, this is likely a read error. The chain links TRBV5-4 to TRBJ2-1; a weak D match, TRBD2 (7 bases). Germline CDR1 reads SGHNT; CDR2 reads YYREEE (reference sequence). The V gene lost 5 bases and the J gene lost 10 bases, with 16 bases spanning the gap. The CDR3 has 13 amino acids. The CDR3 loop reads CASSRRGGVEQFL. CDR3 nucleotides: TGTGCCAGCAGTCGAAGGGGGGGAGTCGAGCAGTTCTTA.

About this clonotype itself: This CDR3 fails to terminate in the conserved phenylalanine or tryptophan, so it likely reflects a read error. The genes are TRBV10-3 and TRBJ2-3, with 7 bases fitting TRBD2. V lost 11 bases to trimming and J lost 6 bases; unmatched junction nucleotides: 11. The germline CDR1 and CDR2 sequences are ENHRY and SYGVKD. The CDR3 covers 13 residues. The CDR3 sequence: CASRGVRTDTQYS. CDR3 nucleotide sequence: TGTGCCTCCCGGGGGGTAAGGACCGATACGCAGTATTCT.

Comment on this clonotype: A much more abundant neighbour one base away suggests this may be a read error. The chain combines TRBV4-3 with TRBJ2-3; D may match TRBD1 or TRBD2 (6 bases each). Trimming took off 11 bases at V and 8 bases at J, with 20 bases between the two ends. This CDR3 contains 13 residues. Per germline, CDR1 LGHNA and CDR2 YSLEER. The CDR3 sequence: CADSQEEGGTQYF. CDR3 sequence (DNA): TGCGCCGACAGCCAAGAGGAGGGGGGTACGCAGTATTTT.

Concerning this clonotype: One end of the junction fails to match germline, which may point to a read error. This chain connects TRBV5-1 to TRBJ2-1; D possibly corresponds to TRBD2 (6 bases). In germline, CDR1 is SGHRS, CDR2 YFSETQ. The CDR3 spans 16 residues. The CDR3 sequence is CANSLDLGGAYNEQIF. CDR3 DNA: TGCGCCAACAGCTTGGATCTAGGAGGGGCCTACAATGAGCAGATCTTC. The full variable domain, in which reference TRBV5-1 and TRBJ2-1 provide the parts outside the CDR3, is KAGVTQTPRYLIKTRGQQVTLSCSPISGHRSVSWYQQTPGQGLQFLFEYFSETQRNKGNFPGRFSGRQFSNSRSEMNVSTLELGDSALYLCANSLDLGGAYNEQIFGPGTRLTVL.

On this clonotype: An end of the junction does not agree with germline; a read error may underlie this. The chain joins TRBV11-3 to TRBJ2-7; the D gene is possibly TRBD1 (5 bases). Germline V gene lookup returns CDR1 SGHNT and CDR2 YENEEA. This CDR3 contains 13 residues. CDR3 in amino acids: CVSSMGQSYEQYF. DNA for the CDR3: TGTGTCAGCAGCATGGGGCAGTCCTACGAGCAGTACTTC.

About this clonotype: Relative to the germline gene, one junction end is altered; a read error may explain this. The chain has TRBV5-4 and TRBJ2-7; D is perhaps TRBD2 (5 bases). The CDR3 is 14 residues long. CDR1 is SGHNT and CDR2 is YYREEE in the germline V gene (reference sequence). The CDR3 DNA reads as TGTGGCAGCAGCGAGGCGGACTGGGCCTCCGAGCAGTACTTC. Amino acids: CGSSEADWASEQYF.

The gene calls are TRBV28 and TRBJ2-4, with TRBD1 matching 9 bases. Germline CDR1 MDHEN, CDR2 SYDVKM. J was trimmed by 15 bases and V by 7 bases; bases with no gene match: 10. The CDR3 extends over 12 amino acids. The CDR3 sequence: CASMSLQGAGYF. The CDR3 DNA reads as TGTGCCAGCATGAGCTTACAGGGGGCGGGGTACTTC.

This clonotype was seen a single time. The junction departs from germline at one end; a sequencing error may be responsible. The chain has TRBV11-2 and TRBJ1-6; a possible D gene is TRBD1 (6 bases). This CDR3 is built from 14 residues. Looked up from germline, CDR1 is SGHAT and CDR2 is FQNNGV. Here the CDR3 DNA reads TGTGCTAGCAGTTTACACGGGGGGCTTTCACCCCTCCACTTT. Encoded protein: CASSLHGGLSPLHF.

The CDR3 sequence is CSAWTSVSSRHYEQYF. The CDR3 bases are TGCAGCGCGTGGACTAGCGTGAGCTCAAGACACTACGAGCAGTACTTC. The chain carries TRBV29-1 and TRBJ2-7; 9 nucleotides agree with TRBD2. The junction had 16 bases not matched to a gene; V was cut back by 7 bases and J by 3 bases. This CDR3 spans 16 amino acids. Germline assignment: CDR1 SQVTM and CDR2 ANQGSEA.

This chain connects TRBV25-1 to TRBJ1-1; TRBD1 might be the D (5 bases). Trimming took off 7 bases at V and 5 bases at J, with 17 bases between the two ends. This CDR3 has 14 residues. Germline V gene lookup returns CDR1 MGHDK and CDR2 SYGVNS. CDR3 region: CASTGDSGPTEAFF. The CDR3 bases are TGTGCCAGCACCGGTGACAGTGGGCCAACTGAAGCTTTCTTT.

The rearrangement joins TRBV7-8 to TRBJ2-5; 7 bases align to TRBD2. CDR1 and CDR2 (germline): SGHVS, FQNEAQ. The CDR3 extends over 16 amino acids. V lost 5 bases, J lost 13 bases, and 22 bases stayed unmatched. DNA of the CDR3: TGTGCCAGCAGCCGAAGGGCGGGAGTGAGGGAAGAGGCCCGGTACTTC. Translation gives CASSRRAGVREEARYF.

Written as DNA, the CDR3 is TGTGCTAGCGGCTATACAGGACCTTTCTCCGAGGAGCTGTTTTTT. Its translation is CASGYTGPFSEELFF. The chain recombines TRBV11-1 with TRBJ2-2; D is perhaps TRBD2 (6 bases). The V gene's germline CDR1 is SGHAT and CDR2 FQDESV (reference sequence). This CDR3 is built from 15 residues. Based on the CDR3 plus reference TRBV11-1 and TRBJ2-2, the full variable domain is EAEVAQSPRYKITEKSQAVAFWCDPISGHATLYWYRQILGQGPELLVQFQDESVVDDSQLPKDRFSAERLKGVDSTLKIQPAELGDSAMYLCASGYTGPFSEELFFGEGSRLTVL.

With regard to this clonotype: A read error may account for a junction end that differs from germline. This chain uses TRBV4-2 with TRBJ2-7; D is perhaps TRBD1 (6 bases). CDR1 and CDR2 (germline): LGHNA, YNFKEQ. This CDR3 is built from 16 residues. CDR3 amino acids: CASSQDPEQGKGEQYF. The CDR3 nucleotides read TGTGCCAGCAGCCAAGACCCCGAACAGGGAAAAGGCGAGCAGTACTTT.

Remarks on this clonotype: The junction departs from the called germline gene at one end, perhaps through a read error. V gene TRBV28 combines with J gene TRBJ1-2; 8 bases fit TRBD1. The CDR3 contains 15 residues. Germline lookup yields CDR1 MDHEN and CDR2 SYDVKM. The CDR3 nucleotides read TGTGCCAGCAGATCCGGGACAGGACGAAATTATGACTACACCTTC. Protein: CASRSGTGRNYDYTF.

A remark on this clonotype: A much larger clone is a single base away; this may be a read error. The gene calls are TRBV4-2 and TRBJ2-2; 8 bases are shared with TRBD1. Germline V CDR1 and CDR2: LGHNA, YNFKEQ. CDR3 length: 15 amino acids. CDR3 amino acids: CGSSRPDRDTGELFF. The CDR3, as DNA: TGTGGCAGCAGCCGACCGGACAGGGACACCGGGGAGCTGTTTTTT.

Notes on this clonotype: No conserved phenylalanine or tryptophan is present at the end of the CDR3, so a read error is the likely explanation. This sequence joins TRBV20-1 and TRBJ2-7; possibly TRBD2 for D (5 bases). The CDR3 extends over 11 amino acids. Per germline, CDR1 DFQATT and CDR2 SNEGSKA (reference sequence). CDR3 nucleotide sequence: TGCAGTGTGAAACGGGGTTACGAACAGTACCTC. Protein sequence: CSVKRGYEQYL.

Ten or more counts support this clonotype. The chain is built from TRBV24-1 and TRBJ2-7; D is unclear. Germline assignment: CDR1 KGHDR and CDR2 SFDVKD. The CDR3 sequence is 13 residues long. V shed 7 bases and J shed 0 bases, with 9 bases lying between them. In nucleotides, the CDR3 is TGTGCCACCAGCAACGCGGCCTCCTACGAGCAGTACTTC. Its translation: CATSNAASYEQYF.

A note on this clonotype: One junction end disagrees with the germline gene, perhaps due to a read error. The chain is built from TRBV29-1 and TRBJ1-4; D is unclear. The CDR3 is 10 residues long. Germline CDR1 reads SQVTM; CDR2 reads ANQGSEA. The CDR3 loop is CSALDGKLFF. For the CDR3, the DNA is TGCAGCGCTTTGGATGGAAAACTATTTTTT.

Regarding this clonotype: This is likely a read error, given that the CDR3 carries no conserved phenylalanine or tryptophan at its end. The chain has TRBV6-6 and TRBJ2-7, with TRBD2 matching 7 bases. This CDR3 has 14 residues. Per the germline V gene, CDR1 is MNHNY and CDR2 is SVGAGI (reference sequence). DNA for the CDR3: TGCGCCAGCAGCATAGCGGGCTCGGCCTACGAGCAGTACTAC. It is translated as CASSIAGSAYEQYY.